The clone carrying this T cell receptor (beta chain) occurred many times. A single record per CDR3 protein comes from TCRdb applying MiXCR to the reads. The data show almost 500,000 distinct CDR3 sequences, around 10% seen once. These data belong to a study of T cell repertoires in cytomegalovirus infection. Study at large: CMV infection and matching HLA type were both indicated by public TCR beta signatures.

V dropped 7 bases and J dropped 7 bases, with 17 bases sitting between them. Germline CDR1 MGHRA, CDR2 YSYEKL. This CDR3 spans 15 amino acids. The chain recombines TRBV4-1 with TRBJ2-6, with D uncertain. The origin of this receptor is a human donor in good health (CMV status not recorded). Some clones in this sample may be carry-over from other donors' samples. Source material: PBMCs. CDR3 bases: TGCGCCAGCACGCCAGGTAGGACCCAAGCCAACGTCCTGACTTTC. As protein: CASTPGRTQANVLTF.